Listed below are T cell receptor beta chains from one sample, sequenced in a study of Tregs in tolerant kidney transplant recipients. Some clones are missing from TCRdb's copy, which holds only in-frame ones; the method was immunoSEQ multiplex PCR. Among under 80,000 clones listed, approximately 85% were seen once. Sample: Tregs from blood, taken before the transplant. The receptors shown here come from a human donor who received a combined kidney and bone marrow transplant. The CDR3 runs from the conserved cysteine through the conserved F or W. D genes are given only for firm matches.

J gene,D gene,V gene,CDR3 DNA,CDR3 protein
TRBJ1-1,TRBD1,TRBV30,TGTGCCTGGGGTGCCCCTGGACAGGGGTATGGCACTGAAGCTTTCTTT,CAWGAPGQGYGTEAFF
TRBJ2-7,-,TRBV10-3,TGTGCCATCAGCGGGGCCCAGGGGTCCTACGAGCAGTACTTC,CAISGAQGSYEQYF
TRBJ2-7,-,TRBV29-1,TGCAGCGTTGAAGATCGCGGCAGATCGAGCGAGCAGTACTTC,CSVEDRGRSSEQYF
TRBJ1-1,-,TRBV4-1,TGCGCCAGCAGCCAATTTTCCGGGATCACTGAAGCTTTCTTT,CASSQFSGITEAFF
TRBJ2-6,-,TRBV5-1,TGCGCCAGCAGCATAGAGGGTGGGGCCAACGTCCTGACTTTC,CASSIEGGANVLTF
TRBJ1-3,-,TRBV11-2,TGTGCCAGCAGCCTCCTAGTCCCACCTGGAAACACCATATATTTT,CASSLLVPPGNTIYF
TRBJ1-1,-,TRBV5-5,TGTGCCAGCAGCTTGGTCGCGGGGAACACTGAAGCTTTCTTT,CASSLVAGNTEAFF
TRBJ1-1,-,TRBV6-5,TGTGCCAGCAGTTCTCACAGGGACACTGAAGCTTTCTTT,CASSSHRDTEAFF
TRBJ2-5,-,TRBV5-6,TGTGCCATCCCACTAGGGGGTTCTTGGGAGACCCAGTACTTC,CAIPLGGSWETQYF
TRBJ2-5,TRBD2,TRBV5-8,TGTGCCAGCAGCCCAATACTAGCGCAGTACCAAGAGACCCAGTACTTC,CASSPILAQYQETQYF
TRBJ2-7,TRBD2,TRBV28,TGTGCCAGCACCCCCACAGGTAGCGGGGGCCTTGAGCAGTACTTC,CASTPTGSGGLEQYF